Following are 11 T cell receptor beta chains from one sample sequenced in a study of cytomegalovirus exposure and HLA in healthy donors. Amplification used 60 Vbeta primers and 13 Jbeta primers. The table came from immunoSEQ multiplex PCR; TCRdb's copy has only in-frame clones and leaves some out. The repertoire holds roughly 200,000 clones, with about 77% as singletons. Specimen: PBMCs. The source is a woman under 40 in good health and CMV-seropositive.

In its sample, this clone was seen once. The rearrangement links TRBV6-5 to TRBJ1-4, with 7 bases aligning to TRBD1. The V segment lost 1 base and the J segment 3 bases; nucleotides outside the gene matches: 5. Germline-derived CDR1 and CDR2 are MNHEY and SVGAGI. This CDR3 contains 16 residues. The DNA of the CDR3 is TGTGCCAGCAGTTACTTTAGGACAGGCCCTAATGAAAAACTGTTTTTT. Protein sequence: CASSYFRTGPNEKLFF.

This chain joins TRBV19 and TRBJ1-1; D possibly corresponds to TRBD1 (5 bases). V was shortened by 7 bases and J by 1 base, with 19 bases between the two germline ends. Germline lookup yields CDR1 LNHDA and CDR2 SQIVND (reference sequence). This CDR3 is built from 16 residues. In nucleotides, the CDR3 is TGTGCCAGTAACTCTCTGGGGAAGGGGCGGAACACTGAAGCTTTCTTT. It encodes CASNSLGKGRNTEAFF.

This clone has just one count. The chain is built from TRBV15 and TRBJ1-5; D gene unclear. The CDR3 totals 12 residues. Trimming removed 2 bases at V and 6 bases at J, with 5 bases between. Germline-derived CDR1 and CDR2 are LNHNV and YYDKDF (reference sequence). CDR3 bases: TGTGCCACCAGCAGACCTACTCAGCCCCAGCATTTT. It is translated as CATSRPTQPQHF.

The chain carries TRBV19 and TRBJ2-7; 10 positions agree with TRBD2. The V segment lost 3 bases and the J segment 5 bases; nucleotides outside the gene matches: 7. CDR1 is LNHDA and CDR2 is SQIVND in the germline V gene (reference sequence). The CDR3 contains 15 residues. CDR3 amino acids: CASSIEASGSNEQYF. The CDR3 bases are TGTGCCAGTAGTATTGAGGCTAGCGGGAGTAACGAGCAGTACTTC.

This clone was picked up one time. The chain links TRBV11-1 to TRBJ2-2; a possible D gene is TRBD2 (6 bases). The CDR3 is 14 amino acids. Per germline, CDR1 SGHAT and CDR2 FQDESV (reference sequence). V was cut by 5 bases and J by 4 bases, with 11 bases left in between. The CDR3 reads CASSRDSATGELFF. DNA of the CDR3: TGTGCCAGCAGCCGGGACTCTGCCACCGGGGAGCTGTTTTTT. Based on the CDR3 plus reference TRBV11-1 and TRBJ2-2, the full variable domain is EAEVAQSPRYKITEKSQAVAFWCDPISGHATLYWYRQILGQGPELLVQFQDESVVDDSQLPKDRFSAERLKGVDSTLKIQPAELGDSAMYLCASSRDSATGELFFGEGSRLTVL.

The chain has TRBV6-1 and TRBJ2-7, with D tentatively TRBD1 (6 bases). Trimming left V 4 bases short and J 4 bases short, with 8 bases between. This CDR3 spans 12 amino acids. CDR1 and CDR2 (germline): MNHNS, SASEGT. The CDR3 DNA reads TGTGCCAGCAGTGGCAGGGGATACGAGCAGTACTTC. This sequence encodes CASSGRGYEQYF.

V is TRBV23-1 and J is TRBJ1-1, with 9 bases aligning to TRBD1. TRBV23-1 qualifies as an ORF whose function is uncertain. V shed 5 bases, J shed 3 bases, and the junction held 7 bases outside the gene matches. The CDR3 sequence is 15 residues long. This chain's CDR3 is CASSRDRATDTEAFF. In DNA, the CDR3 is TGCGCCAGCAGTAGGGACAGGGCCACGGACACTGAAGCTTTCTTT.

This clone turned up a few times. The chain recombines TRBV28 with TRBJ1-6; 9 positions match TRBD1. Germline-derived CDR1 and CDR2 are MDHEN and SYDVKM. The CDR3 runs 15 residues. Trimming cost V 1 base and J 11 bases; bases outside gene matches: 6. The CDR3 bases are TGTGCCAGCAGTTTATTGGGACAGGGTTGGACACCCCTCCACTTT. Its translation is CASSLLGQGWTPLHF.

V usage is TRBV7-9 and J usage is TRBJ1-4; 7 bases are a match to TRBD1. Germline V gene data show CDR1 as SEHNR and CDR2 as FQNEAQ (reference sequence). The CDR3 runs to 15 residues. Trimming took 11 bases from V and 0 from J; bases not matched to a gene: 9. The chain's CDR3 is CAGQTGLATNEKLFF. The CDR3 DNA follows: TGTGCCGGACAGACAGGGTTGGCAACTAATGAAAAACTGTTTTTT.

This clone was recorded once. V gene TRBV7-2 combines with J gene TRBJ1-4; 8 nucleotides align to TRBD1. Germline-derived CDR1 and CDR2 are SGHTA and FQGNSA. Losses at the gene ends were 3 bases for V and 8 bases for J; bases not matched to a gene: 5. This CDR3 spans 14 amino acids. CDR3 sequence: CASSFTGGGEKLFF. CDR3 bases: TGTGCCAGCAGCTTCACAGGGGGAGGCGAAAAACTGTTTTTT.

J is TRBJ1-1 and V is TRBV7-2; the match to TRBD1 covers 7 bases. The germline V gene has CDR1 SGHTA and CDR2 FQGNSA. The ends lost 3 bases at V and 1 base at J; junction bases unmatched: 2. The CDR3 spans 14 residues. As DNA, the CDR3 is TGTGCCAGCAGCTTCAGGGGGTGGAACACTGAAGCTTTCTTT. This codes for CASSFRGWNTEAFF.